A single sample gave rise to the 18 T cell receptor beta chains below, sequenced in a study of cytomegalovirus exposure and HLA in healthy donors. With 60 Vbeta and 13 Jbeta primers, the PCR was carried out. The assay was immunoSEQ multiplex PCR, and TCRdb's table has in-frame clones only and misses some. The data show 150,000 to 200,000 clones, with roughly four fifths seen just once and about 1.9% held by the top ten. The sample was PBMCs. The receptors derive from a young woman in good health and CMV-seronegative.

The gene calls are TRBV5-4 and TRBJ1-5, with D possibly TRBD1 on 6 matching bases. Germline CDR1 and CDR2: SGHNT and YYREEE (reference sequence). V was pared by 4 bases and J by 3 bases, with 8 bases between. The CDR3 covers 13 residues. CDR3 protein: CASSEGHNQPQHF. The CDR3 nucleotides read TGTGCCAGCAGCGAGGGACACAATCAGCCCCAGCATTTT. The complete variable domain, with remaining parts taken from reference TRBV5-4 and TRBJ1-5, reads ETGVTQSPTHLIKTRGQQVTLRCSSQSGHNTVSWYQQALGQGPQFIFQYYREEENGRGNFPPRFSGLQFPNYSSELNVNALELDDSALYLCASSEGHNQPQHFGDGTRLSIL.

The rearrangement uses TRBV28 and TRBJ1-1, with unresolved D. Trimming left V 3 bases short and J 3 bases short, with 11 bases between. Germline values: CDR1 MDHEN, CDR2 SYDVKM. The CDR3 extends over 14 amino acids. The CDR3 region is CASSFRVSYTEAFF. CDR3 in DNA: TGTGCCAGCAGTTTTCGGGTCTCTTACACTGAAGCTTTCTTT.

The V gene is TRBV6-6, the J gene TRBJ1-1; TRBD1 matches 7 bases. This CDR3 is 14 amino acids long. Germline assignment: CDR1 MNHNY and CDR2 SVGAGI (reference sequence). Trimming removed 0 bases from V and 5 bases from J; junction bases left unmatched: 3. The CDR3 here is CASSYSGQSTEAFF. CDR3 DNA sequence: TGTGCCAGCAGTTACTCGGGACAGAGTACTGAAGCTTTCTTT.

The chain combines TRBV28 with TRBJ2-7, with 9 bases that match TRBD1. The germline V gene encodes CDR1 MDHEN and CDR2 SYDVKM. CDR3 length: 14 residues. The ends lost 6 bases at V and 3 bases at J; junction bases unmatched: 6. CDR3 residues: CASRSDRGGYEQYF. The CDR3 bases are TGTGCCAGCAGGTCCGACAGGGGGGGCTACGAGCAGTACTTC. The full variable domain, in which reference TRBV28 and TRBJ2-7 provide the parts outside the CDR3, is DVKVTQSSRYLVKRTGEKVFLECVQDMDHENMFWYRQDPGLGLRLIYFSYDVKMKEKGDIPEGYSVSREKKERFSLILESASTNQTSMYLCASRSDRGGYEQYFGPGTRLTVT.

V and J are TRBV6-5 and TRBJ1-2, with D tentatively TRBD1 (5 bases). The CDR3 totals 14 residues. The germline V gene has CDR1 MNHEY and CDR2 SVGAGI. V was shortened by 0 bases and J by 3 bases, with 8 bases between the two germline ends. CDR3 region: CASSYSSGYYGYTF. CDR3 nucleotides: TGTGCCAGCAGTTACTCGTCAGGGTACTATGGCTACACCTTC.

This sequence joins TRBV25-1 and TRBJ2-5; D is ambiguous. Trimming took off 4 bases at V and 1 base at J, with 10 bases between the two ends. CDR1 and CDR2 (germline): MGHDK, SYGVNS. This CDR3 comprises 14 residues. CDR3 DNA sequence: TGTGCCAGCAGTGGATATGGCCCCCAAGAGACCCAGTACTTC. This encodes CASSGYGPQETQYF.

This CDR3 is CASSYTKNTEAFF. The DNA for the CDR3 is TGTGCCAGCAGCTACACCAAGAACACTGAAGCTTTCTTT. The gene calls are TRBV7-9 and TRBJ1-1; D gene uncertain. Deletions cut 4 bases from V and 1 base from J, with 7 bases between. Per germline, CDR1 SEHNR and CDR2 FQNEAQ (reference sequence). CDR3 size: 13 residues.

The chain carries TRBV5-6 and TRBJ1-1; D gene unclear. V was cut by 1 base and J by 3 bases, with 4 bases left in between. The germline gives CDR1 SGHDT, CDR2 YYEEEE. CDR3 size: 12 residues. The CDR3 loop reads CASSLPYTEAFF. In nucleotides, the CDR3 is TGTGCCAGCAGCTTGCCCTACACTGAAGCTTTCTTT.

This clone was seen only once. The chain uses TRBV7-2 and TRBJ2-7; D gene unclear. The V gene's germline CDR1 is SGHTA and CDR2 FQGNSA. The CDR3 is 12 amino acids. Trimming pared 2 bases from V and 6 bases from J, leaving 8 bases between. The CDR3 protein is CASSLLRGEQYF. The CDR3 region has the DNA TGTGCCAGCAGCTTACTAAGAGGCGAGCAGTACTTC.

The chain carries TRBV27 and TRBJ1-5; TRBD1 matches at 8 bases. CDR1 is MNHEY and CDR2 is SMNVEV in the germline V gene (reference sequence). The length of the CDR3 is 15 residues. Germline trimming cut 5 bases from V and 2 bases from J; bases unmatched to any gene: 5. The CDR3 sequence: CASSPMTGGNQPQHF. CDR3 nucleotides: TGTGCCAGCAGTCCTATGACAGGGGGCAATCAGCCCCAGCATTTT.

This chain uses TRBV11-2 with TRBJ1-3; 7 bases map to TRBD1. The CDR3 consists of 13 residues. The germline gives CDR1 SGHAT, CDR2 FQNNGV. V was clipped by 3 bases and J by 8 bases; unmatched bases: 4. This CDR3 is CASSFDREDTIYF. The CDR3 nucleotides read TGTGCCAGCAGCTTTGACAGGGAGGACACCATATATTTT.

This clone showed up just a few times. This sequence joins TRBV5-6 and TRBJ1-4, with D unclear. This CDR3 is built from 15 residues. CDR1 is SGHDT and CDR2 is YYEEEE in the germline V gene. The V end lost 2 bases, the J end lost 7 bases, and 15 bases lay between the germline ends. Written as DNA, the CDR3 is TGTGCCAGCAGCTTAAGGCCCCTTGGAGGTGAAAAACTGTTTTTT. Its translation: CASSLRPLGGEKLFF.

The chain recombines TRBV28 with TRBJ2-5, with 10 bases fitting TRBD1. This CDR3 spans 14 amino acids. Trimming cost V 5 bases and J 6 bases; bases outside gene matches: 6. The germline V gene encodes CDR1 MDHEN and CDR2 SYDVKM. Here the CDR3 reads CASSPRDRGKTQYF. DNA for the CDR3: TGTGCCAGCAGTCCCCGGGACAGGGGTAAGACCCAGTACTTC.

The chain recombines TRBV6-5 with TRBJ1-3; possibly TRBD1 for D (5 bases). Germline V gene data show CDR1 as MNHEY and CDR2 as SVGAGI. Trimming left V 8 bases short and J 0 bases short, with 14 bases between. The CDR3 consists of 15 residues. Here the CDR3 DNA reads TGTGCCAGCCGAGTGACAGCCGCCTCTGGAAACACCATATATTTT. As protein: CASRVTAASGNTIYF.

This chain joins TRBV15 and TRBJ2-1, with TRBD2 matching over 7 bases. Germline CDR1 LNHNV, CDR2 YYDKDF (reference sequence). The CDR3 runs 16 residues. The J segment lost 0 bases and the V segment lost 4 bases, leaving 6 bases of the junction unmatched. The CDR3 sequence: CATSTLRDYSYNEQFF. Written as DNA, the CDR3 is TGTGCCACCAGCACCCTCCGGGACTACTCCTACAATGAGCAGTTCTTC.

The chain recombines TRBV11-2 with TRBJ2-5; no reliable D call. The V end was cut by 2 bases, the J end by 2 bases, with 9 bases between. The CDR3 runs 14 residues. Germline loops: CDR1 SGHAT, CDR2 FQNNGV. The CDR3 DNA reads as TGTGCCAGCAGCTTAACAGTTCCGCAAGAGACCCAGTACTTC. Its translation is CASSLTVPQETQYF.

The chain links TRBV9 to TRBJ2-7, with D possibly TRBD1 on 5 matching bases. This CDR3 is built from 18 residues. V lost 4 bases and J 0 bases, leaving 23 bases between the germline ends. Per germline, CDR1 SGDLS and CDR2 YYNGEE. The CDR3 sequence is CASSIHPQDSPSSYEQYF. The CDR3 DNA sequence: TGTGCCAGCAGCATCCATCCCCAAGACAGCCCGAGCTCCTACGAGCAGTACTTC.

The chain is built from TRBV18 and TRBJ1-4, with a possible D match to TRBD1 (5 bases). The CDR3 is 17 residues long. Germline V gene data show CDR1 as KGHSH and CDR2 as LQKENI. V lost 3 bases and J lost 0, with 14 bases in between. The CDR3 DNA sequence: TGTGCCAGCTCACCTAATCAGACAGCTTCAACTAATGAAAAACTGTTTTTT. This translates into CASSPNQTASTNEKLFF. The full variable domain, its missing parts supplied by reference TRBV18 and TRBJ1-4, is NAGVMQNPRHLVRRRGQEARLRCSPMKGHSHVYWYRQLPEEGLKFMVYLQKENIIDESGMPKERFSAEFPKEGPSILRIQQVVRGDSAAYFCASSPNQTASTNEKLFFGSGTQLSVL.